This T cell receptor beta chain comes out of a study of control samples from healthy donors and cancer patients. From germline, CDR1 is SGHNT and CDR2 YENEEA. The CDR3 has 14 amino acids. Trimming stripped 5 bases from V and 4 bases from J, with 11 bases between. Clones were read by immunoSEQ multiplex PCR, and TCRdb kept only the in-frame ones, dropping some. The sample has 45,000 to 60,000 clones, 90% to 95% seen once. Sequenced input: blood. The V and J genes are TRBV11-3 and TRBJ2-2; D ambiguous. This receptor was identified in a man aged 30-40 years in good health. CDR3 in amino acids: CASSRNRRTGELFF. CDR3 bases: TGTGCCAGCAGCCGAAATCGGCGCACCGGGGAGCTGTTTTTT. The full variable domain, in which reference TRBV11-3 and TRBJ2-2 provide the parts outside the CDR3, is EAGVVQSPRYKIIEKKQPVAFWCNPISGHNTLYWYLQNLGQGPELLIRYENEEAVDDSQLPKDRFSAERLKGVDSTLKIQPAELGDSAVYLCASSRNRRTGELFFGEGSRLTVL.